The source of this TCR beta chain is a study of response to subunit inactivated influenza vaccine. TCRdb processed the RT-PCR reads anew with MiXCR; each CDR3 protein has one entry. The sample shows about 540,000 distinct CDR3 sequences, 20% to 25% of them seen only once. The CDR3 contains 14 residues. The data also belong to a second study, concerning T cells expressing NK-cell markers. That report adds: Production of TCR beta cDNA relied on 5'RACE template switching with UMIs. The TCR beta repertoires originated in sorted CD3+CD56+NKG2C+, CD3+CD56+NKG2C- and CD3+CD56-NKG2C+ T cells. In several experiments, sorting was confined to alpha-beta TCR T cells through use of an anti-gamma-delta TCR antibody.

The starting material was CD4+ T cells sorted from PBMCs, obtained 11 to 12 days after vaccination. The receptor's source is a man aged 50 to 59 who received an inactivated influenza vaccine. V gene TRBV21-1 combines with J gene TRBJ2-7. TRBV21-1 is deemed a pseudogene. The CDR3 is CASSKVRKSYEQYF. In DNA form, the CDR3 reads TGTGCCAGCAGCAAAGTTCGAAAGTCCTACGAGCAGTACTTC.